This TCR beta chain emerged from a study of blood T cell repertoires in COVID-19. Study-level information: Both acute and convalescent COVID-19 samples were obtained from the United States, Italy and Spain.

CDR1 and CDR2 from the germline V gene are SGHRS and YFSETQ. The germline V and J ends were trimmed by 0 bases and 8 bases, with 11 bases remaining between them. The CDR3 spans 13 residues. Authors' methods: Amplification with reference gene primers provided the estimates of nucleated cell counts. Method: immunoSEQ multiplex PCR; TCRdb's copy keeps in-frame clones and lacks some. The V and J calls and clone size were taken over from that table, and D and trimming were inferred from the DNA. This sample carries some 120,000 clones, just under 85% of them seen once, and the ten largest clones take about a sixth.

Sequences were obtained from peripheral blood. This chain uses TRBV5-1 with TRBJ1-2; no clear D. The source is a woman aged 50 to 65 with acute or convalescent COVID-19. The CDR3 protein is CASSLDSASGYTF. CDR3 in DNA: TGCGCCAGCAGCTTGGACAGTGCCTCGGGCTACACCTTC.